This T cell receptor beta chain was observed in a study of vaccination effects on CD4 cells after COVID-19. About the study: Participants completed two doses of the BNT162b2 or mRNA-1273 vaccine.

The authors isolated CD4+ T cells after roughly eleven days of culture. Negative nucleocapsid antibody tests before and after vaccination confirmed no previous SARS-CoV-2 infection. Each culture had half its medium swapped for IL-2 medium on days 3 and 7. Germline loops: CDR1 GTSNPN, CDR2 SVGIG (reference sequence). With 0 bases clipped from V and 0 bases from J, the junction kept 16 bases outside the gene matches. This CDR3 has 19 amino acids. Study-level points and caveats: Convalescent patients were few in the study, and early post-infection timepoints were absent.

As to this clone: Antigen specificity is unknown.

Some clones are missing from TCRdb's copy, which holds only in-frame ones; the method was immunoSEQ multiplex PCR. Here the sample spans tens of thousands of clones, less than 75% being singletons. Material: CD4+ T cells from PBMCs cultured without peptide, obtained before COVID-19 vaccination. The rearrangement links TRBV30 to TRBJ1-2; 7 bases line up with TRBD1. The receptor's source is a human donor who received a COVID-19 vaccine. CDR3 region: CAWSVYRQGLSPANYGYTF. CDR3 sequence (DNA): TGTGCCTGGAGTGTATACCGACAGGGATTATCGCCAGCTAACTATGGCTACACCTTC.